Listed below are T cell receptor beta chains from one sample, sequenced in a study of CD8 T cells in ankylosing spondylitis. MiXCR was run by TCRdb on the 5' RACE reads, yielding one entry per CDR3 protein. This table holds 250,000 or so distinct CDR3 sequences, roughly 18% found once. Sequencing was performed on blood, either unsorted or a sorted T cell fraction (not recorded which). These receptors all come from a male donor with ankylosing spondylitis or in good health (not recorded which). CDR3s include the opening cysteine and the closing phenylalanine or tryptophan. D genes are given only for firm matches. Rows may omit the clone size; those that give it use once, few, many or a size class.

TRBV7-9	TRBJ2-5	-	-	CALRIGGETQYF	TGTGCCCTCCGTATAGGGGGGGAGACCCAGTACTTC
TRBV29-1	TRBJ2-2	few	-	CSVESASTNTGELFF	TGCAGCGTTGAATCGGCCAGCACGAACACCGGGGAGCTGTTTTTT
TRBV7-9	TRBJ2-3	-	-	CASSLAPGVTDTQYF	TGTGCCAGCAGCTTAGCGCCAGGAGTCACAGATACGCAGTATTTT
TRBV11-1	TRBJ2-3	few	-	CASSWISRPTDTQYF	TGTGCCAGCAGCTGGATCTCTCGCCCTACAGATACGCAGTATTTT
TRBV29-1	TRBJ2-2	-	TRBD2	CSVEGETGLAEHTGELFF	TGCAGCGTTGAAGGTGAGACGGGACTAGCGGAGCACACCGGGGAGCTGTTTTTT
TRBV10-3	TRBJ2-7	few	-	CAISFFRTASYEQYF	TGTGCCATCAGCTTCTTTAGGACGGCCTCCTACGAGCAGTACTTC
TRBV7-3	TRBJ2-1	-	-	CASSLFGLASYNEQFF	TGTGCCAGCAGCTTATTCGGCCTAGCGTCCTACAATGAGCAGTTCTTC
TRBV24-1	TRBJ2-7	-	TRBD1	CATSDPDRDSDEQYF	TGTGCCACCAGTGATCCTGACAGGGATAGCGACGAGCAGTACTTC
TRBV27	TRBJ2-7	-	TRBD2	CASSSGKDYEQYF	TGTGCCAGCTCTAGCGGGAAGGACTACGAGCAGTACTTC
TRBV10-3	TRBJ2-1	many	TRBD2	CAISDRDYINEQFF	TGTGCCATCAGTGACCGGGACTACATCAATGAGCAGTTCTTC
TRBV4-3	TRBJ2-3	many	TRBD2	CASSQDRTSGPTDTQYF	TGCGCCAGCAGCCAAGATAGAACTAGCGGCCCCACAGATACGCAGTATTTT
TRBV15	TRBJ2-7	few	-	CATSREDPEDEQYF	TGTGCCACCAGCAGAGAGGATCCGGAGGACGAGCAGTACTTC
TRBV4-3	TRBJ2-1	-	TRBD2	CASSQEPPSGLYNEQFF	TGCGCCAGCAGCCAAGAGCCGCCTAGCGGACTCTACAATGAGCAGTTCTTC
TRBV4-2	TRBJ2-1	-	TRBD2	CASSQFAGLGLGENEQFF	TGTGCCAGCAGCCAATTTGCCGGCCTTGGACTAGGTGAGAATGAGCAGTTCTTC
TRBV7-9	TRBJ2-2	-	TRBD1	CASSLGQGITGELFF	TGTGCCAGCAGCTTAGGACAGGGGATCACCGGGGAGCTGTTTTTT
TRBV25-1	TRBJ2-1	-	-	CASSEVGDSNGDEQFF	TGTGCCAGCAGTGAGGTGGGAGACTCCAACGGGGATGAGCAGTTCTTC
TRBV29-1	TRBJ2-7	few	TRBD2	CSVVGGQSGYEQYF	TGCAGCGTTGTGGGAGGGCAATCGGGCTACGAGCAGTACTTC
TRBV14	TRBJ1-1	-	TRBD1	CASSPTGGRDTEAFF	TGTGCCAGCAGCCCAACAGGGGGTAGGGACACTGAAGCTTTCTTT
TRBV7-8	TRBJ2-7	many	TRBD2	CASSSETSGSAYEQYF	TGTGCCAGCAGCTCTGAGACTAGCGGGAGCGCCTACGAGCAGTACTTC
TRBV10-3	TRBJ1-1	-	-	CAISESGGNTEAFF	TGTGCCATCAGTGAGTCTGGGGGAAACACTGAAGCTTTCTTT
TRBV6-1	TRBJ2-2	-	-	CASWTGGSGELFF	TGTGCCAGCTGGACTGGTGGGTCCGGGGAGCTGTTTTTT
TRBV11-1	TRBJ2-5	-	-	CASSSSLASQETQYF	TGTGCCAGCAGCTCATCGTTAGCGTCCCAAGAGACCCAGTACTTC
TRBV11-1	TRBJ2-7	few	-	CASSPRLGSSEYSYEQYF	TGTGCCAGCAGCCCCCGTTTGGGCTCTAGTGAATACTCCTACGAGCAGTACTTC
TRBV11-2	TRBJ2-7	few	TRBD1	CASTITGAYEQYF	TGTGCCAGCACCATAACAGGGGCCTACGAGCAGTACTTC
TRBV4-2	TRBJ2-3	many	-	CASSQDFASTDTQYF	TGTGCCAGCAGCCAAGATTTTGCTAGCACAGATACGCAGTATTTT
TRBV7-2	TRBJ2-5	many	-	CASSSLGRETQYF	TGTGCCAGCAGCTCGCTCGGGAGAGAGACCCAGTACTTC
TRBV4-2	TRBJ2-2	-	-	CASSQVLAGPHTGELFF	TGTGCCAGCAGCCAAGTTCTCGCGGGACCCCACACCGGGGAGCTGTTTTTT
TRBV14	TRBJ2-5	-	TRBD2	CASSHATSGEETQYF	TGTGCCAGCAGCCATGCGACTAGCGGGGAAGAGACCCAGTACTTC
TRBV29-1	TRBJ2-3	many	-	CSVEFGGAVTDTQYF	TGCAGCGTTGAATTCGGTGGTGCGGTCACAGATACGCAGTATTTT
TRBV7-8	TRBJ2-1	-	TRBD2	CASSPRLAGDEQFF	TGTGCCAGCAGCCCGCGACTAGCGGGAGATGAGCAGTTCTTC
TRBV5-1	TRBJ2-7	few	-	CASSFSMYYEQYF	TGCGCCAGCAGCTTCTCGATGTATTACGAGCAGTACTTC